The clone carrying this TCR beta chain was observed a few times. What it binds is unknown. The donors formed part of the roughly 120-subject validation cohort, distinct from the roughly 700-subject first cohort. This record comes from a study of cytomegalovirus exposure and HLA in healthy donors. J was trimmed by 7 bases and V by 4 bases; bases with no gene match: 8. Germline CDR1 is LNHDA and CDR2 is SQIVND (reference sequence). This CDR3 is built from 15 residues. Generated by immunoSEQ multiplex PCR, the TCRdb table keeps only in-frame clones and is missing some. The sample records about 240,000 clones, approximately 83% being singletons. Findings and caveats of the study: Some public TCRs appeared in many individuals, while most sequences were rare. It was reported that the classifier diagnosed cytomegalovirus status with high specificity and sensitivity in both the original and validation cohorts. A list of roughly 180 TCR beta chains associated with cytomegalovirus was given.

The chain uses TRBV19 and TRBJ2-2; TRBD2 matches 8 bases. Input material: PBMCs. The source of this sequence is a woman aged 25 to 39 in good health and CMV-seropositive. Written as DNA, the CDR3 is TGTGCCAGTAGTACTTCAGCGGGAGCGGTCGGGGAGCTGTTTTTT. This gives the protein CASSTSAGAVGELFF.